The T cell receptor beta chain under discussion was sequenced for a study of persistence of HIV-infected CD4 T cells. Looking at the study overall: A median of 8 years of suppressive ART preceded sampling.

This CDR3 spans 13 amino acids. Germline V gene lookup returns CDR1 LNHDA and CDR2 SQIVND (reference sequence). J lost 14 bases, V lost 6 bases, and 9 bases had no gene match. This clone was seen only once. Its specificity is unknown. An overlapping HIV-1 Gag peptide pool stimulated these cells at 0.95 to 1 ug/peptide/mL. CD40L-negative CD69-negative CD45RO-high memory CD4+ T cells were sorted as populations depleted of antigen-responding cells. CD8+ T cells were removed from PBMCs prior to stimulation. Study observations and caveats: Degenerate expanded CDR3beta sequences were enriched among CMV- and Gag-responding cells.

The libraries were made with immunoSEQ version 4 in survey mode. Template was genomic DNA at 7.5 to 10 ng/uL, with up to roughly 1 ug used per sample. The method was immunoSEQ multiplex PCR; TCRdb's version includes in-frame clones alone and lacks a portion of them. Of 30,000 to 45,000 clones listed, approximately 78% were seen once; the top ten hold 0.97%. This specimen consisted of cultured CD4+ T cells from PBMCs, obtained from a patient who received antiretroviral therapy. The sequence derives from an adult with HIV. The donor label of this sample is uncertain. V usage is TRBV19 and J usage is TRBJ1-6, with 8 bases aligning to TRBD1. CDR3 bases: TGTGCCAGTAGCTACGGACAGGGTTCGACCCTCCACTTT. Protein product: CASSYGQGSTLHF.